One and the same sample provided the 20 T cell receptor beta chains below, sequenced in a study of regulatory T cells in long-lasting Graves disease. Stated time point: newly diagnosed GD, antithyroid drugs for less than 3 months. There was RNA extracted from PBMCs, and the TCR library was made from it. Both iRepertoire HTBI primers and Arm-PCR of CDR3 regions were used to build the TCR beta libraries. TCRdb reprocessed the multiplex PCR reads with MiXCR, giving one entry per CDR3 protein. The table lists a few hundred thousand distinct CDR3 sequences, 16% of them singletons. These data were also filed under a second study, of T cells in Graves' hyperthyroidism and ophthalmopathy.

The specimen comprised peripheral blood mononuclear cells (PBMCs), sampled at new diagnosis, from a patient treated with antithyroid drugs. Receptors originate from a man aged 40-49 years with Graves disease.

This clonotype was seen a few times. This rearrangement joins TRBV6-2 or TRBV6-3 to TRBJ2-2; 8 nucleotides match TRBD2. Germline V CDR1 and CDR2: MNHEY, SVGEGT. The length of the CDR3 is 18 residues. The V and J ends lost 4 bases and 4 bases, in that order; junction bases with no gene match: 14. CDR3 sequence: CASSSVLAVLSGTGELFF. CDR3 nucleotide sequence: TGTGCCAGCAGTTCTGTACTAGCGGTCCTTTCTGGCACCGGGGAGCTGTTTTTT.

Many counts were recorded for this clonotype. The rearrangement joins TRBV7-2 to TRBJ2-7, with D maybe TRBD2 (6 bases). V lost 2 bases and J lost 3, with 11 bases in between. This CDR3 has 14 residues. Germline V gene data show CDR1 as SGHTA and CDR2 as FQGNSA. The CDR3 loop reads CASSLMAGYYEQYF. For the CDR3, the DNA is TGTGCCAGCAGCTTAATGGCGGGGTACTACGAGCAGTACTTC.

This clonotype was seen repeatedly, ten times or more. The chain combines TRBV6-1 with TRBJ1-6, with D possibly being TRBD1 (5 bases). The CDR3 totals 12 residues. Trimming took off 6 bases at V and 7 bases at J, with 7 bases between the two ends. From germline, CDR1 is MNHNS and CDR2 SASEGT. Written as DNA, the CDR3 is TGTGCCAGCAGCGACAGAAATTCACCCCTCCACTTT. Protein: CASSDRNSPLHF.

In this sample, this clonotype turned up many times. This rearrangement joins TRBV30 to TRBJ2-3; TRBD2 aligns across 7 bases. The CDR3 extends over 15 amino acids. V lost 0 bases to trimming and J lost 2 bases; unmatched junction nucleotides: 5. Germline V gene sequence: CDR1 GTSNPN, CDR2 SVGIG (reference sequence). The CDR3 region is CAWSVKREVTDTQYF. The CDR3, as DNA: TGTGCCTGGAGTGTAAAACGGGAGGTCACAGATACGCAGTATTTT.

This clonotype came up many times. The rearrangement links TRBV5-1 to TRBJ2-3; D gene ambiguous. Trimming removed 0 bases from V and 5 bases from J, with 4 bases in between. Per germline, CDR1 SGHRS and CDR2 YFSETQ. The length of the CDR3 is 12 residues. CDR3 amino acids: CASSLGRDTQYF. In DNA, the CDR3 is TGCGCCAGCAGCTTGGGGAGAGATACGCAGTATTTT.

There are many counts of this clonotype. The rearrangement links TRBV11-3 to TRBJ1-1; no clear D gene. CDR3 length: 14 residues. The germline gives CDR1 SGHNT, CDR2 YENEEA. Trimming left V 7 bases short and J 2 bases short, with 14 bases between. CDR3: CASTRVRDNTEAFF. In DNA form, the CDR3 reads TGTGCCAGCACCCGGGTTCGTGACAACACTGAAGCTTTCTTT.

This clonotype was seen once. V is TRBV6-2 or TRBV6-3 and J is TRBJ1-1; D gene unclear. The CDR3 contains 16 residues. With 2 bases removed from V and 11 bases from J, the gap between germline ends came to 24 bases. Germline V gives CDR1 MNHEY, CDR2 SVGEGT. Here the CDR3 DNA reads TGTGCCAGCAGTTACCGAGACGGACTCCCTTTTCGTCCCGCTTTCTTT. Translating it yields CASSYRDGLPFRPAFF.

This clonotype was detected ten times or more. The chain has TRBV27 and TRBJ1-2, with 9 bases aligning to TRBD1. Germline-derived CDR1 and CDR2 are MNHEY and SMNVEV (reference sequence). This CDR3 has 14 residues. Trimming at V came to 6 bases and at J to 8 bases, leaving 10 bases not matched to a gene. CDR3 sequence reads: CASSKTGGNRGYTF. The CDR3 DNA reads as TGTGCCAGCAGCAAGACAGGGGGAAATAGGGGCTACACCTTC.

This clonotype was picked up many times. This chain links TRBV12-3 or TRBV12-4 with TRBJ1-2; 7 nucleotides match TRBD1. The CDR3 is 16 residues long. J was trimmed by 1 base and V by 6 bases; bases with no gene match: 11. The CDR3 reads CASRGLDRKNNYGYTF. The CDR3, as DNA: TGTGCCAGCAGAGGTTTGGACAGGAAAAATAACTATGGCTACACCTTC.

At least ten counts were recorded for this clonotype. The V gene is TRBV7-6, the J gene TRBJ2-2, with D maybe TRBD1 (6 bases). Trimming cost V 0 bases and J 0 bases, with 8 bases left between them. The CDR3 consists of 16 residues. Germline CDR1 and CDR2: SGHVS and FNYEAQ. This chain's CDR3 is CASSLAYRANTGELFF. In DNA, the CDR3 is TGTGCCAGCAGCTTAGCTTACAGGGCGAACACCGGGGAGCTGTTTTTT.

The V call is TRBV4-3, the J call TRBJ1-6, with TRBD1 as a possible D gene (6 bases). The V gene lost 0 bases and the J gene lost 5 bases, with 17 bases spanning the gap. Germline assignment: CDR1 LGHNA and CDR2 YSLEER. The CDR3 loop spans 18 amino acids. CDR3 DNA sequence: TGCGCCAGCAGCCAAGATCCCCGAGGCAGGGGAGATAATTCACCCCTCCACTTT. Residues: CASSQDPRGRGDNSPLHF.

V is TRBV3-1 and J is TRBJ1-2; 8 positions match TRBD1. The V gene end was trimmed by 3 bases and the J gene end by 4 bases; junction bases not matched to a gene: 7. This CDR3 contains 15 residues. Germline CDR1 and CDR2: LGHDT and YNNKEL (reference sequence). The CDR3 sequence: CASSHYSGTGYGYTF. The CDR3 DNA reads TGTGCCAGCAGCCACTATTCCGGGACAGGCTATGGCTACACCTTC.

This clonotype was counted many times. The chain employs TRBV20-1 and TRBJ2-1; D not resolved. CDR3 size: 13 residues. CDR1 is DFQATT, CDR2 SNEGSKA, per germline (reference sequence). Trimming removed 3 bases from V and 2 bases from J, with 8 bases in between. DNA for the CDR3: TGCAGTGCTAGTTTTCCAGCCTACAATGAGCAGTTCTTC. Its protein product is CSASFPAYNEQFF.

This clonotype was seen at least ten times. This sequence joins TRBV7-9 and TRBJ1-1; D is undetermined. The CDR3 is 13 amino acids. CDR1 SEHNR and CDR2 FQNEAQ come from the germline V gene (reference sequence). V shed 6 bases and J shed 11 bases, with 19 bases lying between them. In DNA form, the CDR3 reads TGTGCCAGCAGAGATCCTAGTGGGCCTTTGGCTTTCTTT. Protein: CASRDPSGPLAFF.

This clonotype appeared once. Relative to the germline gene, one junction end is altered; a read error may explain this. CDR3 coding DNA: TGTGCTAGCAGCAGAGCCTACAGGGAGGAGACCCAGTGCTTC. Encoded protein: CASSRAYREETQCF. V and J are TRBV5-6 and TRBJ2-5; D could derive from TRBD1 or TRBD2 (6 bases each). This CDR3 is 14 amino acids long. Germline assignment: CDR1 SGHDT and CDR2 YYEEEE.

The chain recombines TRBV20-1 with TRBJ1-4; D not certain. The germline V gene encodes CDR1 DFQATT and CDR2 SNEGSKA (reference sequence). The CDR3 length is 15 residues. V was trimmed by 3 bases and J by 6 bases, leaving 17 bases between them. This CDR3 is CSASNRATSDEKLFF. Here the CDR3 DNA reads TGCAGTGCTAGTAACCGGGCCACGTCTGATGAAAAACTGTTTTTT.

A few counts support this clonotype. The chain combines TRBV4-3 with TRBJ2-7, with TRBD1 matching 7 bases. CDR3 length: 15 residues. The trim removed 0 bases at V and 3 bases at J, leaving 5 bases unmatched. Germline V gives CDR1 LGHNA, CDR2 YSLEER. Written as DNA, the CDR3 is TGCGCCAGCAGCCAAGATTCCCAGGGGGTCTACGAGCAGTACTTC. This encodes CASSQDSQGVYEQYF.

Concerning this clonotype itself: At one end, the junction sequence differs from germline, possibly due to a read error. V usage is TRBV14 and J usage is TRBJ1-2; D uncertain. The CDR3 length is 13 residues. CDR1 and CDR2 from the germline V gene are SGHDN and FVKESK. CDR3: CASSQEINYGCTF. The CDR3 coding sequence is TGTGCCAGCAGCCAAGAAATCAACTATGGCTGCACCTTC.

This clonotype showed up many times. The V call is TRBV20-1, the J call TRBJ1-5, with no clear D. This CDR3 spans 14 amino acids. Germline CDR1 is DFQATT and CDR2 is SNEGSKA (reference sequence). Trimming took off 3 bases at V and 3 bases at J, with 12 bases between the two ends. CDR3 sequence: CSASSRLANQPQHF. CDR3 DNA sequence: TGCAGTGCTAGTTCCCGGTTAGCCAATCAGCCCCAGCATTTT.

For this clonotype: This may be a read error: a much more frequent sequence differs by one nucleotide. The chain carries TRBV5-1 and TRBJ2-6; TRBD1 aligns across 7 bases. Germline CDR1 reads SGHRS; CDR2 reads YFSETQ. This CDR3 has 19 amino acids. The CDR3 nucleotides read TGCACCAGCAGCTTGACGGTCAGGGACAGAGGCTCTGGGGCCAACGTCCTGACTTTC. Its protein product is CTSSLTVRDRGSGANVLTF. Together with reference TRBV5-1 and TRBJ2-6, the CDR3 gives the full variable domain: KAGVTQTPRYLIKTRGQQVTLSCSPISGHRSVSWYQQTPGQGLQFLFEYFSETQRNKGNFPGRFSGRQFSNSRSEMNVSTLELGDSALYLCTSSLTVRDRGSGANVLTFGAGSRLTVL.